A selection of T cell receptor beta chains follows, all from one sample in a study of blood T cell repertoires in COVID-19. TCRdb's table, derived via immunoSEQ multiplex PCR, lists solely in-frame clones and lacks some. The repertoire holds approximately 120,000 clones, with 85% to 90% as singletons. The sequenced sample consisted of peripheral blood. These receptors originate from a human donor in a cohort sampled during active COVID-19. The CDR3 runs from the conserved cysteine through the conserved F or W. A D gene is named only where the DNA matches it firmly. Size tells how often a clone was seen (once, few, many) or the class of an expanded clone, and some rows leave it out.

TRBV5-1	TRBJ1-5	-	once	CASSPLGGNQPQHF	TGCGCCAGCAGCCCACTGGGAGGCAATCAGCCCCAGCATTTT
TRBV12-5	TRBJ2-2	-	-	CASGLVHGSDTGELFF	TGTGCTAGTGGTTTGGTACACGGGAGTGACACCGGGGAGCTGTTTTTT
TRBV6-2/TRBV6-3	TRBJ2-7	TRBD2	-	CASSYSLTSGAYEQYF	TGTGCCAGCAGTTACTCGTTGACTAGCGGGGCCTACGAGCAGTACTTC
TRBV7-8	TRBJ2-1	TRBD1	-	CASSLDRGSYNEQFF	TGTGCCAGCAGCTTAGACAGGGGTTCCTACAATGAGCAGTTCTTC
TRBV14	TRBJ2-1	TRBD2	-	CASSLVSGLAGEYNEQFF	TGTGCCAGCAGCCTAGTTTCAGGACTAGCGGGAGAATACAATGAGCAGTTCTTC
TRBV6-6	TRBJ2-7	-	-	CASSEGRGAYEQYF	TGTGCCAGCAGCGAGGGGAGGGGGGCCTACGAGCAGTACTTC
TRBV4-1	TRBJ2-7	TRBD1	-	CASSHPGTAIHEQYF	TGCGCCAGCAGCCATCCAGGGACAGCAATCCACGAGCAGTACTTC
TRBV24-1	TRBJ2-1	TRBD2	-	CATSDPSGGLPYNEQFF	TGTGCCACCAGTGATCCCAGCGGGGGGCTGCCCTACAATGAGCAGTTCTTC
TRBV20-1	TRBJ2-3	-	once	CSAGGGDTQYF	TGCAGTGCTGGAGGAGGGGATACGCAGTATTTT
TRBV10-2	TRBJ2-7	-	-	CASSGHTEQYF	TGCGCCAGCAGTGGACACACAGAGCAGTACTTC
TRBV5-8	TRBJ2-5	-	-	CASSLRARWTASGVQETQYF	TGTGCCAGCAGCTTGAGGGCTAGGTGGACAGCCTCTGGGGTACAAGAGACCCAGTACTTC
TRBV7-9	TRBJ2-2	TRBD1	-	CASGTGGYTGELFF	TGTGCCAGCGGGACAGGGGGCTACACCGGGGAGCTGTTTTTT
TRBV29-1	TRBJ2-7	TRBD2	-	CSAKGLLAGGGYEQYF	TGCAGCGCCAAGGGCCTACTAGCGGGAGGAGGGTACGAGCAGTACTTC
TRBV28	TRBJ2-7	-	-	CASSLRVGPNSYEQYF	TGTGCCAGCAGTTTGAGGGTCGGGCCCAACTCCTACGAGCAGTACTTC
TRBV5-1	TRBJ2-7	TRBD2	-	CASSLAGTSFVEQYF	TGCGCCAGCAGCTTGGCCGGGACTAGTTTCGTCGAGCAGTACTTC
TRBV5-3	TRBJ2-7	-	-	CARSFESQGGYEQYF	TGTGCCAGAAGCTTCGAATCCCAGGGAGGCTACGAGCAGTACTTC
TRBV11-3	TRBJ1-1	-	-	CASSLVRTNTEAFF	TGTGCCAGCAGCTTAGTGCGTACGAACACTGAAGCTTTCTTT
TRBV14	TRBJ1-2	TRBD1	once	CASSPRTGFGYTF	TGTGCCAGCAGCCCGAGGACAGGTTTTGGCTACACCTTC
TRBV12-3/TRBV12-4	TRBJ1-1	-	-	CASSRGGGSEAFF	TGTGCCAGCAGTAGGGGGGGAGGGAGCGAAGCTTTCTTT
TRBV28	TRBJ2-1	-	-	CASDIGAGEQFF	TGTGCCAGCGACATAGGGGCAGGGGAGCAGTTCTTC
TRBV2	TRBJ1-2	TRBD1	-	CASSRTGEGNGYTF	TGTGCCAGCAGTCGGACAGGGGAGGGTAATGGCTACACCTTC
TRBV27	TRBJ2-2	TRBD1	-	CASSPRQGGTGELFF	TGTGCCAGCAGTCCCAGACAGGGCGGCACCGGGGAGCTGTTTTTT
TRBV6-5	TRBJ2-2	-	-	CASRQWPGELFF	TGTGCCAGCAGGCAGTGGCCGGGTGAGCTGTTTTTT
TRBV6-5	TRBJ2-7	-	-	CASSYAEASSYEQYF	TGTGCCAGCAGTTACGCCGAAGCATCCTCCTACGAGCAGTACTTC
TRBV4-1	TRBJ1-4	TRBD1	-	CASSPLTSRDRAGLFF	TGCGCCAGCAGCCCGCTCACGTCCCGGGACAGGGCCGGACTGTTTTTT
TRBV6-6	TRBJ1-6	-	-	CASSYQEGNSPLHF	TGTGCCAGCAGTTACCAGGAGGGTAATTCACCCCTCCACTTT
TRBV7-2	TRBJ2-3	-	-	CASSLVKRDTQYF	TGTGCCAGCAGCTTAGTTAAGCGAGATACGCAGTATTTT
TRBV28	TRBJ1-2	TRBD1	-	CASSPGGRGYTF	TGTGCCAGCAGTCCAGGGGGTAGGGGCTACACCTTC
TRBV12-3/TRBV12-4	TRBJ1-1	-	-	CASSQGGEAFF	TGTGCCAGCAGTCAGGGCGGTGAAGCTTTCTTT
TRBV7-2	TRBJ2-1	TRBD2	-	CASSLRSGRAYNEQFF	TGTGCCAGCAGCTTACGGAGCGGGAGGGCCTACAATGAGCAGTTCTTC
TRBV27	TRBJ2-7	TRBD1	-	CASSYRGRLYEQYF	TGTGCCAGCAGCTACAGGGGGCGTTTGTACGAGCAGTACTTC
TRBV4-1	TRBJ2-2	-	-	CASSQGAFPNTGELFF	TGCGCCAGCAGCCAAGGAGCATTCCCGAACACCGGGGAGCTGTTTTTT
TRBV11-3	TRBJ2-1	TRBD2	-	CASSQSSLAGGGEQFF	TGTGCCAGCAGCCAGTCGTCCCTAGCGGGAGGTGGTGAGCAGTTCTTC
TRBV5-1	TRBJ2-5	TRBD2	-	CASSLRGLAGETQYF	TGCGCCAGCAGCTTGAGAGGACTAGCAGGAGAGACCCAGTACTTC
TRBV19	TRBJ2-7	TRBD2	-	CASTAAGASGDSYEQYF	TGTGCCAGTACGGCGGCAGGGGCTAGCGGGGACAGCTACGAGCAGTACTTC
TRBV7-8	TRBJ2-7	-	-	CASSLLESGPTAYEQYF	TGTGCCAGCAGCTTACTGGAATCAGGGCCCACCGCCTACGAGCAGTACTTC
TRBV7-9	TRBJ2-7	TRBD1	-	CASSARDRPNGEQYF	TGTGCCAGCAGCGCCCGGGACAGGCCGAACGGAGAGCAGTACTTC
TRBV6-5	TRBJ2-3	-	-	CASGQGLPGGDTQYF	TGTGCCAGCGGCCAGGGACTGCCCGGGGGAGATACGCAGTATTTT
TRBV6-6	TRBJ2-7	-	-	CASSYGGTASHGLDF	TGTGCCAGCAGTTACGGCGGGACAGCCTCTCACGGTCTTGACTTC
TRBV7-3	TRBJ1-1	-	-	CASSRQENTEAFF	TGTGCCAGCAGTCGACAGGAGAACACTGAAGCTTTCTTT
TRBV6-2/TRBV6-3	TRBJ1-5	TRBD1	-	CASSCPPGQGACSNQPQHF	TGTGCCAGCAGTTGTCCCCCGGGACAGGGGGCTTGTAGCAATCAGCCCCAGCATTTT
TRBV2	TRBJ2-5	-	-	CASSDWGQAGETQYF	TGTGCCAGCAGTGATTGGGGGCAAGCCGGGGAGACCCAGTACTTC
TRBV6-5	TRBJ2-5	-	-	CASSLTADQETQYF	TGTGCCAGCAGTTTAACAGCCGACCAAGAGACCCAGTACTTC
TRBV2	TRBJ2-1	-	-	CASTSGLTYNEQFF	TGTGCCAGCACATCGGGGTTAACCTACAATGAGCAGTTCTTC
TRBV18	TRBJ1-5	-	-	CASSPPNRAGQPQHF	TGTGCCAGCTCACCACCGAACAGGGCGGGTCAGCCCCAGCATTTT